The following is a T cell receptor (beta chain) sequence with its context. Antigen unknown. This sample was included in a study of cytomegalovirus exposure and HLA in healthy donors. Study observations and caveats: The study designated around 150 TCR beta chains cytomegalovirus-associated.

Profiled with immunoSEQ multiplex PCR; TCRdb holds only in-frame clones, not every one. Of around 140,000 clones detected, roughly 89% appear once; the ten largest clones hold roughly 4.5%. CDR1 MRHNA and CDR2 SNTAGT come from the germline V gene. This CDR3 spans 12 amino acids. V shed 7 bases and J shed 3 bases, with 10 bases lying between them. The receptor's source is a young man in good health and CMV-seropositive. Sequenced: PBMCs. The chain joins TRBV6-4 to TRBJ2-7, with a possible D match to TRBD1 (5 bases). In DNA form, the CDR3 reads TGTGCCAGCAACCTAGACAGCTACGAGCAGTACTTC. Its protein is CASNLDSYEQYF.